The present entry profiles one TCR beta chain with its context. This entry belongs to a study of T cells in Graves' hyperthyroidism and ophthalmopathy. Regions amplified from RNA transcripts were the TCR beta CDR3 regions. The study used the HTBI primer set for a first-round RT-PCR of the TCR CDR3. TCRdb analysed the multiplex PCR reads with MiXCR anew, one entry per CDR3 protein. Counted here are a few hundred thousand distinct CDR3 sequences, just over 45% occurring once; the ten biggest clones make up 8.2%. Graves' hyperthyroidism without ophthalmopathy progression within 18 months was termed stable. Investigators excluded patients with uncontrolled infection, other autoimmune disease, pregnancy or lactation. CDR1 and CDR2 from the germline V gene are SNHLY and FYNNEI. This CDR3 has 18 amino acids. V dropped 8 bases and J dropped 0 bases, with 23 bases sitting between them.

This chain connects TRBV2 to TRBJ1-5, with TRBD1 as a possible D gene (6 bases). The sample consisted of peripheral blood or thyroid tissue (not recorded which). This sequence was found in a woman younger than 30 with Graves' hyperthyroidism. In DNA form, the CDR3 reads TGTGCCAGCGGTGCGTCAGGGGAAGCGACGTATAGCAATCAGCCCCAGCATTTT. This sequence encodes CASGASGEATYSNQPQHF.